The 31 T cell receptor beta chains reported below all come from one sample, sequenced in a study of blood T cell repertoires in COVID-19. Clones were sequenced by immunoSEQ multiplex PCR, and TCRdb holds only the in-frame ones, with some missing. The table shows about 130,000 clones, with approximately 84% occurring only once. The sequencing input was peripheral blood. Receptors were obtained from a human donor in a cohort sampled during active COVID-19.

This rearrangement joins TRBV12-3 or TRBV12-4 to TRBJ1-2; the match to TRBD1 covers 9 bases. Trimming at V came to 6 bases and at J to 6 bases, leaving 5 bases not matched to a gene. The CDR3 consists of 13 residues. The CDR3 DNA reads as TGTGCCAGCAGAGAGACAGGGGGAGATGGCTACACCTTC. Protein sequence: CASRETGGDGYTF.

The chain links TRBV25-1 to TRBJ2-3, with D tentatively TRBD1 (6 bases). Germline V gene sequence: CDR1 MGHDK, CDR2 SYGVNS. This CDR3 is 15 amino acids long. Trimming cost V 1 base and J 8 bases, with 16 bases left between them. The CDR3 loop is CASSESGRGEGTQYF. The CDR3 DNA reads as TGTGCCAGCAGTGAATCTGGCAGGGGCGAGGGTACGCAGTATTTT.

This sequence joins TRBV5-5 and TRBJ1-3, with D hard to call. The CDR3 runs to 14 residues. In germline, CDR1 is SGHKS, CDR2 YYEKEE (reference sequence). Trimming removed 2 bases at V and 0 bases at J, with 6 bases between. The CDR3 region has the DNA TGTGCCAGCAGCTTATTAGTCTCTGGAAACACCATATATTTT. Translation: CASSLLVSGNTIYF.

The J gene is TRBJ1-2, the V gene TRBV5-4, with D maybe TRBD1 (5 bases). Trimming shortened V by 4 bases and J by 2 bases, and 6 bases separated the two germline ends. Looked up from germline, CDR1 is SGHNT and CDR2 is YYREEE (reference sequence). The CDR3 totals 12 residues. The CDR3 DNA is TGTGCCAGCAGCGGGGCCAACTATGGCTACACCTTC. This translates into CASSGANYGYTF.

In DNA, the CDR3 is TGTGCCGTTTCCCGGGGGACAGCCTACGAGCAGTACTTC. Amino acids: CAVSRGTAYEQYF. The chain has TRBV7-2 and TRBJ2-7; possibly TRBD1 for D (7 bases). The V end was cut by 11 bases, the J end by 2 bases, with 16 bases between. CDR1 SGHTA and CDR2 FQGNSA come from the germline V gene. The CDR3 is 13 amino acids.

CDR3 bases: TGTGCCAGCAGTTATGAGGGGGACTATGGCTACACCTTC. As protein: CASSYEGDYGYTF. The rearrangement links TRBV6-5 to TRBJ1-2, with a tentative D call TRBD1 (6 bases). This CDR3 contains 13 residues. Germline CDR1 reads MNHEY; CDR2 reads SVGAGI. The germline V and J ends were trimmed by 3 bases and 3 bases, with 8 bases remaining between them.

The chain joins TRBV19 to TRBJ2-2, with 9 positions matching TRBD2. The germline V gene encodes CDR1 LNHDA and CDR2 SQIVND (reference sequence). The CDR3 has 15 amino acids. J gave up 0 bases and V 4 bases, and 0 bases lay outside the gene matches. This CDR3 reads CASSTSGTNTGELFF. The CDR3 region has the DNA TGTGCCAGTAGTACTAGCGGGACGAACACCGGGGAGCTGTTTTTT. The full variable domain, its missing parts supplied by reference TRBV19 and TRBJ2-2, is DGGITQSPKYLFRKEGQNVTLSCEQNLNHDAMYWYRQDPGQGLRLIYYSQIVNDFQKGDIAEGYSVSREKKESFPLTVTSAQKNPTAFYLCASSTSGTNTGELFFGEGSRLTVL.

The chain employs TRBV3-1 (or the pseudogene TRBV3-2) and TRBJ1-2; a weak D match, TRBD1 (5 bases). The CDR3 runs 16 residues. The V end lost 0 bases, the J end lost 3 bases, and 14 bases lay between the germline ends. The germline V gene has CDR1 LGHDT and CDR2 YNNKEL (reference sequence). CDR3 DNA sequence: TGTGCCAGCAGCCAAGATAACGGGGGTCCGGACTATGGCTACACCTTC. This gives the protein CASSQDNGGPDYGYTF.

J is TRBJ2-2 and V is TRBV11-2, with 8 positions matching TRBD1. Germline values: CDR1 SGHAT, CDR2 FQNNGV. The junction had 5 bases not matched to a gene; V was cut back by 4 bases and J by 4 bases. The CDR3 extends over 15 amino acids. In DNA, the CDR3 is TGTGCCAGCAGCTGGAACGGACAGGGCACCGGGGAGCTGTTTTTT. Its translation: CASSWNGQGTGELFF.

The chain employs TRBV2 and TRBJ1-2; tentatively, D is TRBD1 (6 bases). This CDR3 has 13 amino acids. Deletions cut 2 bases from V and 8 bases from J, with 12 bases between. Germline-derived CDR1 and CDR2 are SNHLY and FYNNEI. CDR3 bases: TGTGCCAGCAGTGAATGGGGGGGCTGGGGCTACACCTTC. Its translation is CASSEWGGWGYTF.

This chain links TRBV19 with TRBJ2-3; D is uncertain. Trimming pared 5 bases from V and 4 bases from J, leaving 16 bases between. This CDR3 is built from 15 residues. Germline-derived CDR1 and CDR2 are LNHDA and SQIVND (reference sequence). CDR3 DNA: TGTGCCAGTAGTCCCGCGAGCAACCCCTCAGATACGCAGTATTTT. Encoded protein: CASSPASNPSDTQYF.

The chain combines TRBV6-2 or TRBV6-3 with TRBJ1-5, with 10 bases that match TRBD1. The CDR3 consists of 14 residues. The trim removed 5 bases at V and 6 bases at J, leaving 4 bases unmatched. Looked up from germline, CDR1 is MNHEY and CDR2 is SVGEGT. The CDR3 is CASSQTGGGQPQHF. CDR3 DNA: TGTGCCAGCAGTCAGACAGGGGGCGGTCAGCCCCAGCATTTT.

This sequence joins TRBV14 and TRBJ2-5, with 9 nucleotides matching TRBD2. The CDR3 loop spans 16 amino acids. V was clipped by 4 bases and J by 5 bases; unmatched bases: 11. Germline V gene sequence: CDR1 SGHDN, CDR2 FVKESK. The chain's CDR3 is CASSRERGAIFETQYF. The CDR3 DNA reads as TGTGCCAGCAGCCGAGAGCGGGGGGCCATTTTTGAGACCCAGTACTTC.

The genes are TRBV20-1 and TRBJ2-7, with 9 positions matching TRBD2. V was pared by 3 bases and J by 2 bases, with 5 bases of the junction left unmatched. The CDR3 length is 14 residues. Germline V gene lookup returns CDR1 DFQATT and CDR2 SNEGSKA (reference sequence). The CDR3, as DNA: TGCAGTGCTAGTTTGTCTAGCGGGACCTACGAGCAGTACTTC. Its translation: CSASLSSGTYEQYF.

This chain connects TRBV4-1 to TRBJ1-1; D is ambiguous. Trimming pared 0 bases from V and 7 bases from J, leaving 9 bases between. This CDR3 comprises 13 residues. Per the germline V gene, CDR1 is MGHRA and CDR2 is YSYEKL. Here the CDR3 reads CASSQDAGFEAFF. Here the CDR3 DNA reads TGCGCCAGCAGCCAAGATGCGGGATTTGAAGCTTTCTTT.

The chain combines TRBV3-1 (or the pseudogene TRBV3-2) with TRBJ2-7; D ambiguous. V lost 4 bases and J lost 4, with 14 bases in between. Germline V gene lookup returns CDR1 LGHDT and CDR2 YNNKEL (reference sequence). The CDR3 spans 14 residues. CDR3 loop: CASSPAPRLYEQYF. CDR3 DNA: TGTGCCAGCAGCCCCGCACCTAGGCTGTACGAGCAGTACTTC.

A single count supports this clone. The chain employs TRBV5-1 and TRBJ2-5, with D possibly matching TRBD1 (5 bases). Germline values: CDR1 SGHRS, CDR2 YFSETQ. The CDR3 has 16 amino acids. V gave up 0 bases and J gave up 5 bases, with 17 bases separating them. The CDR3 DNA is TGCGCCAGCAGCTTGGGCAGGGCAGTAGCATGGGAGACCCAGTACTTC. Translating gives CASSLGRAVAWETQYF.

The chain is built from TRBV25-1 and TRBJ2-3; D possibly corresponds to TRBD2 (7 bases). Per germline, CDR1 MGHDK and CDR2 SYGVNS. There are 15 residues in the CDR3. Trimming pared 1 base from V and 3 bases from J, leaving 11 bases between. This CDR3 reads CASSELAGATDTQYF. CDR3 nucleotides: TGTGCCAGCAGTGAATTGGCGGGGGCAACAGATACGCAGTATTTT.

The chain uses TRBV9 and TRBJ2-5; perhaps TRBD2 as D (5 bases). This CDR3 is built from 14 residues. Per the germline V gene, CDR1 is SGDLS and CDR2 is YYNGEE. Trimming removed 0 bases from V and 7 bases from J, with 13 bases in between. In nucleotides, the CDR3 is TGTGCCAGCAGCGTAGAGGAGGCTCTCGGGACCCAGTACTTC. Amino acid sequence: CASSVEEALGTQYF.

This rearrangement joins TRBV19 to TRBJ1-6; D is undetermined. Germline CDR1 is LNHDA and CDR2 is SQIVND (reference sequence). V lost 4 bases and J 8 bases, leaving 9 bases between the germline ends. This CDR3 is 13 amino acids long. CDR3 amino acids: CASSSQAYSPLHF. CDR3 DNA sequence: TGTGCCAGTAGTAGCCAGGCGTATTCACCCCTCCACTTT.

In this sample, this clone turned up once. This chain connects TRBV7-2 to TRBJ1-4; D is unclear. The germline CDR1 and CDR2 sequences are SGHTA and FQGNSA. V was pared by 4 bases and J by 10 bases, with 16 bases between. The CDR3 consists of 14 residues. This chain's CDR3 is CASSSQVSGGKLFF. Written as DNA, the CDR3 is TGTGCCAGCAGCTCGCAGGTTAGCGGAGGAAAACTGTTTTTT.

This clone was seen a single time. This chain links TRBV6-6 with TRBJ1-6, with D hard to call. In germline, CDR1 is MNHNY, CDR2 SVGAGI (reference sequence). The CDR3 is made up of 14 amino acids. V lost 2 bases and J 9 bases, leaving 11 bases between the germline ends. CDR3 amino acids: CASSYAGIRSPLHF. DNA of the CDR3: TGTGCCAGCAGTTACGCCGGGATCCGTTCACCCCTCCACTTT.

This clone was observed a few times. The chain combines TRBV11-1 with TRBJ2-7; tentatively, D is TRBD2 (6 bases). The CDR3 consists of 13 residues. Germline assignment: CDR1 SGHAT and CDR2 FQDESV (reference sequence). V lost 5 bases to trimming and J lost 5 bases, with 13 bases between them. The CDR3 nucleotides are TGTGCCAGCAGCCAATGGGGGGACCACGAGCAGTACTTC. Translation gives CASSQWGDHEQYF.

The chain is built from TRBV27 and TRBJ2-7; a possible D gene is TRBD2 (6 bases). Germline V gene lookup returns CDR1 MNHEY and CDR2 SMNVEV (reference sequence). The ends were cut back, 6 bases at V and 7 bases at J, with 16 bases in the middle. This CDR3 has 13 residues. CDR3 protein: CASSSQSGGEQYF. The CDR3 DNA is TGTGCCAGCAGCTCGCAATCCGGGGGAGAGCAGTACTTC.

This sequence joins TRBV5-6 and TRBJ2-7; 8 nucleotides line up with TRBD1. Per the germline V gene, CDR1 is SGHDT and CDR2 is YYEEEE. The V and J ends lost 4 bases and 6 bases, in that order; junction bases with no gene match: 6. The CDR3 sequence is 13 residues long. The CDR3 DNA follows: TGTGCCAGCAGCAGCCGGACAGGGTTCGAGCAGTACTTC. Its protein is CASSSRTGFEQYF. Full variable domain (outside the CDR3, taken from reference TRBV5-6 and TRBJ2-7): DAGVTQSPTHLIKTRGQQVTLRCSPKSGHDTVSWYQQALGQGPQFIFQYYEEEERQRGNFPDRFSGHQFPNYSSELNVNALLLGDSALYLCASSSRTGFEQYFGPGTRLTVT.

This clone was counted only a few times. The V gene is TRBV6-5, the J gene TRBJ1-1; weak D call: TRBD1 (5 bases). The V and J ends lost 2 bases and 1 base respectively, with 11 bases between them. Germline CDR1 is MNHEY and CDR2 is SVGAGI. The CDR3 consists of 15 residues. CDR3 loop: CASSYATDKNTEAFF. CDR3 coding DNA: TGTGCCAGCAGTTACGCGACAGACAAGAACACTGAAGCTTTCTTT.

This chain uses TRBV5-5 with TRBJ1-4, with TRBD1 identical over 7 bases. The V gene's germline CDR1 is SGHKS and CDR2 YYEKEE (reference sequence). With 4 bases clipped from V and 7 bases from J, the junction kept 10 bases outside the gene matches. The CDR3 covers 15 residues. Written as DNA, the CDR3 is TGTGCCAGCAGCCCTGGGGGGCCAGGGGGTGAAAAACTGTTTTTT. It yields the protein CASSPGGPGGEKLFF.

The chain recombines TRBV27 with TRBJ1-1; D is perhaps TRBD1 (5 bases). Trimming pared 5 bases from V and 7 bases from J, leaving 11 bases between. Germline CDR1 MNHEY, CDR2 SMNVEV (reference sequence). The CDR3 contains 12 residues. CDR3 bases: TGTGCCAGCAGTCTCCAAACAGGTGAAGCTTTCTTT. Protein: CASSLQTGEAFF.

The rearrangement uses TRBV2 and TRBJ2-7; a weak D match, TRBD2 (6 bases). Germline loops: CDR1 SNHLY, CDR2 FYNNEI. This CDR3 contains 13 residues. V lost 6 bases to trimming and J lost 4 bases, with 13 bases between them. CDR3 sequence (DNA): TGTGCCAGCAGGGGGGACTGGGGGTACGAGCAGTACTTC. It translates to CASRGDWGYEQYF.

The chain couples TRBV7-9 to TRBJ2-7; the match to TRBD1 covers 9 bases. The CDR3 is 14 residues long. Trimming took 6 bases from V and 3 from J; bases not matched to a gene: 6. Germline assignment: CDR1 SEHNR and CDR2 FQNEAQ (reference sequence). The CDR3 protein is CASSSGTGNYEQYF. The CDR3 nucleotides are TGTGCCAGCAGTTCCGGGACAGGGAACTACGAGCAGTACTTC.

This clone was seen a few times. This chain joins TRBV10-3 and TRBJ1-4, with D possibly being TRBD1 (5 bases). In germline, CDR1 is ENHRY, CDR2 SYGVKD. CDR3 length equals 14 residues. V gave up 3 bases and J gave up 4 bases, with 9 bases separating them. This chain's CDR3 is CAISDPDSNEKLFF. The CDR3 DNA reads as TGTGCCATCAGTGACCCCGACAGTAATGAAAAACTGTTTTTT.